This TCR beta chain was captured by sequencing in a study of shared clonotypes between healthy human individuals. Study-level information: Serving as donors were two women and a few men, whose ages spanned 18 to 49. Study-wide results and caveats: Compared with clonotypes that all four donors shared, non-shared clonotypes had lower generation probabilities. With few donors, the genetic and exposure-history diversity represented was limited.

As regards this clone: The antigen is undetermined.

In the original processing: ImmunoSEQ output lacked quality scores and full-length reads, limiting matched filtering. Assay: immunoSEQ multiplex PCR; the TCRdb copy retains only in-frame clones and omits some. From that table come the V and J calls and clone size; the DNA was used to work out D and trimming. The sample yields millions of clones, about 95% seen once. Terminally differentiated effector memory CD45RA+ cells were left out of the naive CD8 fraction, which was CD45RO-negative and positively selected for CCR7. This clonotype was sampled from a man between 18 and 35 years old in good health. The sequenced sample consisted of naive CD8+ T cells sorted from blood.

The CDR3: CASSSNRGTSTDTQYF. The CDR3 DNA is TGCGCCAGCAGCTCCAACAGGGGGACCAGCACAGATACGCAGTATTTT. This chain joins TRBV5-1 and TRBJ2-3; TRBD1 aligns across 8 bases. V lost 3 bases and J lost 0; bases outside the gene matches: 6. The CDR3 runs 16 residues. From germline, CDR1 is SGHRS and CDR2 YFSETQ.